The T cell receptor (beta chain) under discussion was sequenced for a study of radiation and T cells in renal cell carcinoma. The overall study: Nephrectomy followed 15 Gy stereotactic body radiation by 4 weeks.

Germline lookup yields CDR1 LNHDA and CDR2 SQIVND (reference sequence). This CDR3 spans 13 amino acids. Trimming removed 10 bases at V and 8 bases at J, with 19 bases between. Time point indicated: blood 2 weeks post-SBRT. Treatment defined: 15 Gy SBRT to primary tumor, nephrectomy 4 weeks later. Serial blood draws occurred at baseline and 2 and 4 weeks post-SBRT. Sequencing was performed with immunoSEQ multiplex PCR; in TCRdb, only in-frame clones are kept and a portion is missing. The sample shows 25,000 to 30,000 clones, about 84% of them seen only once. As for this clone: Its antigen is still unknown.

Findings and caveats of the study: From baseline, blood top tumor clonotypes peaked at 2 weeks post-radiation.

The source of this sequence is a man aged 55 to 69 with renal cell carcinoma. The V gene is TRBV19, the J gene TRBJ2-3, with D perhaps matching TRBD2 (7 bases). Sample: blood, taken from a patient whose treatment included radiotherapy and nephrectomy. The CDR3 spells CATGGTLLGTQYF. In DNA form, the CDR3 reads TGTGCCACCGGGGGGACACTGCTGGGTACGCAGTATTTT.